This T cell receptor beta chain derives from a study of cytomegalovirus exposure and HLA in healthy donors. Findings of the study overall: Cytomegalovirus-associated TCR beta chains were listed, numbering 164.

The CDR3 totals 15 residues. Germline lookup yields CDR1 LNHDA and CDR2 SQIVND (reference sequence). Losses at the gene ends were 4 bases for V and 4 bases for J; bases not matched to a gene: 2. Of note for this clone: Its specificity is not known.

The study ran its PCR with 60 Vbeta and 13 Jbeta primers. Assay: immunoSEQ multiplex PCR; the TCRdb copy retains only in-frame clones and omits some. Among 90,000 to 130,000 clones, 65% to 85% were seen once, and the ten largest hold 5.5% to 7%. The receptor was isolated from a man aged 30 to 39 in good health and CMV-seropositive. The genes are TRBV19 and TRBJ2-1, with 12 bases lining up with TRBD2. The sequencing sample was made of PBMCs. CDR3 bases: TGTGCCAGTAGTAGAGGACTAGCGGGGTACAATGAGCAGTTCTTC. Its translation is CASSRGLAGYNEQFF.